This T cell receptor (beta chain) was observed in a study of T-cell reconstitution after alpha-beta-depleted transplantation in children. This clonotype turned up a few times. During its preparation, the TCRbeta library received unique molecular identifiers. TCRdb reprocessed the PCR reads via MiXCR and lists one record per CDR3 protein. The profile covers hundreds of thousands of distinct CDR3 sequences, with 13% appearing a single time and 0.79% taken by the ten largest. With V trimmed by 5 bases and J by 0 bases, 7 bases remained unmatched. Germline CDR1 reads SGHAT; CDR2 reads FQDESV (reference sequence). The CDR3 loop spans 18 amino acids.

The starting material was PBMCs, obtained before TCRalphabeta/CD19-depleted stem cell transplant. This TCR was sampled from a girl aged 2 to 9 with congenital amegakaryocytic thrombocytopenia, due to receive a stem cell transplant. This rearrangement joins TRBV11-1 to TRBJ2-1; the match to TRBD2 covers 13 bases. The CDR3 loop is CASSPKTSGGSSYNEQFF. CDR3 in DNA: TGTGCCAGCAGCCCGAAGACTAGCGGGGGGAGCTCCTACAATGAGCAGTTCTTC.